The present entry profiles one T cell receptor (beta chain) with its context. This receptor's antigen is unknown. Per-nucleotide qualities are absent, and no much larger clonotype sits a single base away. This entry belongs to a study of blood T cells in healthy people across ages (dated by TCRdb to 2013 to 2016). Regarding the complete study: In model experiments, template switching captured about one uniquely barcoded TCR beta cDNA molecule for every two T cells. Using deep sequencing normalized with unique cDNA molecular identifiers, the study measured how TCR beta repertoire diversity changes with age. The donors were divided into four age groups: young (average approximately 16 years), middle-aged (around 41), aged (roughly 66) and long-lived (about 90). For two donors (one aged 18 to 29 and one aged 80 or older), the study analyzed two additional independent replicas of 1 million unique cDNA reads from the same blood draw. To avoid experimental bias, donors of different ages were randomly spread across the sequencing lanes.

Donors were roughly 40 systemically healthy Caucasian individuals from Russia aged roughly 6 to 90 years. Each donor gave roughly 11 milliliters of peripheral blood, drawn into EDTA-treated Vacutainer tubes. Ficoll-Paque density-gradient centrifugation was used to isolate PBMCs, with at least 6 million obtained per sample. Trizol reagent was used to extract total RNA from the PBMCs, yielding at least 5.5 micrograms per sample. For every donor, an aliquot of PBMCs went through flow cytometry to measure the percentages of naive CD45RAhigh/CD27high T cells. Library construction relied on 5' RACE. The run used an Illumina HiSeq 2500. The second PCR ran for about 6 to 12 cycles and used a J-beta primer mix along with a sample-barcoded 5' primer. A unique molecular identifier was introduced onto each TCR beta cDNA molecule by a template-switch 5' adaptor carrying 12 random nucleotides. At least 2.5 million CDR3-containing paired-end reads were obtained from each sample. The Mint cDNA synthesis kit, primed by a TRBC-specific oligonucleotide, was used to synthesize first-strand cDNA from all RNA. Following uracil-DNA glycosylase treatment, all cDNA underwent a first 18-cycle PCR with the universal primers M1SS and BC2_uni_R. Under the source paper's analysis protocol: Normalization of each sample was performed by random selection of 1 million high-quality reads, each carrying a distinct molecular identifier. Instead of being binned into consensus sequences, reads that shared molecular identifiers were thrown out. MiTCR, with a Q25 quality threshold and the strictest error-elimination algorithm, was used for CDR3 identification, clonotype clustering and error correction. A nonparametric unseen species model with Euler transformation was used to estimate a lower bound on total TCR beta diversity. The public sequencing data were trimmed at Q25 with fastp and processed into clonotypes with MiXCR by TCRdb, which kept only in-frame beta chains. Merged by CDR3 protein, the rows form single entries marked with the most common genes and DNA. These V and J calls are TCRdb output, not the study's own analysis. Here the sample has some 1.5 million distinct CDR3 sequences; roughly two fifths occur a single time. The biggest ten clones account for about 4% of the sample.

At the junction V is shortened by 6 bases and J by 0 bases; bases outside the gene matches: 7. Reading from cysteine to phenylalanine, the CDR3 counts 17 amino acids. Only CDR3 DNA is held: 51 bases, read in frame from base 1. CDR1 and CDR2 were assigned from the germline V gene as MNHEY and SVGEGT. Points the paper makes about the study in general: The long-lived group showed more naive CD4+ T cells, fewer expanded clones and increased TCR diversity than the aged group, suggesting age selection. Since profiling was done on bulk unsorted PBMCs, naive and antigen-experienced compartments could not be conclusively compared. Observed TCR beta diversity per million T cells fell roughly linearly with age, and a significant reduction was already apparent by age approximately 41. The percentage of naive T cells measured by flow cytometry correlated strongly with observed TCR beta diversity. Donor CMV infection status was unknown, potentially confounding age-related changes in expanded clonotypes. Estimates of total diversity from one million sequenced T cells were regarded as lower bounds and underestimates.

The sample comprised blood. This clonotype was obtained from a woman under 30 in good health. In this chain, TRBV6-2 or TRBV6-3 is recombined with TRBJ2-7, with 14 junctional bases fitting TRBD2. The CDR3 reads CASSLTSGGESSYEQYF. At the DNA level, the sequence is TGTGCCAGCAGCCTGACTAGCGGGGGGGAGAGCTCCTACGAGCAGTACTTC.